Following are 24 T cell receptor beta chains from one sample sequenced in a study of CD8+ T cells in alopecia areata. Treatment noted: oral pan-JAK inhibitor, 5-10 mg twice daily. RNA, once extracted, was reverse transcribed into cDNA for use as the sequencing template. Profiled with immunoSEQ multiplex PCR; TCRdb holds only in-frame clones, not every one. The sample lists roughly 200,000 clones, around 50% occurring once. The sample in question was CD8+ T cells sorted from blood, obtained at week 24, from a patient treated with tofacitinib. The receptors here all came from a human donor with alopecia areata.

The chain couples TRBV7-9 to TRBJ1-2; 10 bases are shared with TRBD1. Germline trimming cut 4 bases from V and 7 bases from J; bases unmatched to any gene: 12. This CDR3 contains 16 residues. The germline V gene encodes CDR1 SEHNR and CDR2 FQNEAQ (reference sequence). The CDR3 here is CASSSLGGQGLSGYTF. DNA of the CDR3: TGTGCCAGCAGCTCCTTGGGGGGACAGGGGCTTAGTGGCTACACCTTC.

A note on this clone: Other DNA sequences within the sample encode an identical CDR3. V is TRBV27 and J is TRBJ2-2, with D possibly matching TRBD2 (7 bases). The CDR3 has 13 amino acids. CDR1 and CDR2 from the germline V gene are MNHEY and SMNVEV (reference sequence). V was clipped by 6 bases and J by 5 bases, with 10 bases between them. CDR3 nucleotide sequence: TGTGCCAGCAGCAGGGGAGGGACCGGGGAGCTGTTTTTT. This codes for CASSRGGTGELFF.

Only a few counts were recorded for this clone. This sequence joins TRBV29-1 and TRBJ2-2; maybe TRBD1 (6 bases). Germline V gene data show CDR1 as SQVTM and CDR2 as ANQGSEA. This CDR3 is 13 amino acids long. V lost 3 bases and J lost 5, with 10 bases in between. This CDR3 reads CSVEQGSTGELFF. DNA for the CDR3: TGCAGCGTTGAGCAGGGGAGTACCGGGGAGCTGTTTTTT.

The chain has TRBV2 and TRBJ2-6, with D tentatively TRBD1 or TRBD2 (5 bases each). Germline CDR1 is SNHLY and CDR2 is FYNNEI. The CDR3 consists of 17 residues. Trimming stripped 7 bases from V and 0 bases from J, with 16 bases between. The DNA for the CDR3 is TGTGCCAGCATCCTCCGGGACGCCAACTCTGGGGCCAACGTCCTGACTTTC. This sequence encodes CASILRDANSGANVLTF.

The V gene is TRBV30, the J gene TRBJ1-2; D gene uncertain. Germline CDR1 is GTSNPN and CDR2 is SVGIG (reference sequence). This CDR3 has 12 residues. Trimming shortened V by 0 bases and J by 8 bases, and 10 bases separated the two germline ends. The CDR3 reads CAWSVDGVGYTF. For the CDR3, the DNA is TGTGCCTGGAGTGTGGATGGGGTCGGCTACACCTTC.

The chain carries TRBV7-9 and TRBJ1-6, with 10 bases identical to TRBD1. Germline trimming cut 6 bases from V and 10 bases from J; bases unmatched to any gene: 6. CDR1 SEHNR and CDR2 FQNEAQ come from the germline V gene (reference sequence). This CDR3 contains 14 residues. This CDR3 is CASRPDRGISPLHF. The DNA of the CDR3 is TGTGCCAGCAGGCCGGACAGGGGGATCTCACCCCTCCACTTT.

J is TRBJ1-1 and V is TRBV2; 10 bases match TRBD1. This CDR3 spans 13 amino acids. The ends lost 6 bases at V and 7 bases at J; junction bases unmatched: 5. The germline CDR1 and CDR2 sequences are SNHLY and FYNNEI. The CDR3 nucleotides are TGTGCCAGCAGCTGGGGGACAGGGGATGAAGCTTTCTTT. Translating gives CASSWGTGDEAFF.

This rearrangement joins TRBV4-1 to TRBJ1-5; TRBD1 might be the D (5 bases). V dropped 2 bases and J dropped 2 bases, with 13 bases sitting between them. Germline CDR1 and CDR2: MGHRA and YSYEKL. This CDR3 has 16 residues. This CDR3 is CASSQHVQGGNQPQHF. DNA of the CDR3: TGCGCCAGCAGCCAACACGTCCAGGGTGGCAATCAGCCCCAGCATTTT.

This chain uses TRBV27 with TRBJ1-1; perhaps TRBD1 as D (6 bases). V was clipped by 6 bases and J by 1 base, with 9 bases between them. This CDR3 has 13 residues. CDR1 and CDR2 (germline): MNHEY, SMNVEV (reference sequence). CDR3 in amino acids: CASRSTGNTEAFF. In DNA form, the CDR3 reads TGTGCCAGCAGATCGACAGGGAACACTGAAGCTTTCTTT.

This chain joins TRBV7-8 and TRBJ1-5; D is unresolved. The CDR3 is 16 amino acids. Per germline, CDR1 SGHVS and CDR2 FQNEAQ. Trimming stripped 0 bases from V and 0 bases from J, with 9 bases between. The CDR3 DNA is TGTGCCAGCAGCTTAGCGGTGCAGGATAGCAATCAGCCCCAGCATTTT. Translating it yields CASSLAVQDSNQPQHF.

V is TRBV15 and J is TRBJ2-4; tentatively, D is TRBD1 or TRBD2 (5 bases each). V lost 0 bases to trimming and J lost 8 bases, with 14 bases between them. The CDR3 contains 15 residues. Germline V gene lookup returns CDR1 LNHNV and CDR2 YYDKDF (reference sequence). CDR3 protein: CATSRDLGVEDIQYF. The CDR3 bases are TGTGCCACCAGCAGAGATTTGGGGGTCGAGGACATTCAGTACTTC.

The chain is built from TRBV9 and TRBJ2-6; 8 bases agree with TRBD1. CDR1 and CDR2 (germline): SGDLS, YYNGEE. The V gene end was trimmed by 4 bases and the J gene end by 0 bases; junction bases not matched to a gene: 12. The CDR3 extends over 19 amino acids. The DNA of the CDR3 is TGTGCCAGCAGCCTTTCCTCGGGACAGGCGACCTCTGGGGCCAACGTCCTGACTTTC. Encoded protein: CASSLSSGQATSGANVLTF.

The rearrangement links TRBV14 to TRBJ1-1; D unclear. CDR1 SGHDN and CDR2 FVKESK come from the germline V gene. The CDR3 has 13 amino acids. Trimming pared 1 base from V and 1 base from J, leaving 4 bases between. CDR3 sequence: CASSQGWNTEAFF. The CDR3 coding sequence is TGTGCCAGCAGCCAAGGGTGGAACACTGAAGCTTTCTTT.

This clone was recorded a few times. J is TRBJ1-1 and V is TRBV29-1; no firm D call. The CDR3 contains 12 residues. With 4 bases removed from V and 11 bases from J, the gap between germline ends came to 17 bases. Germline V gives CDR1 SQVTM, CDR2 ANQGSEA. In nucleotides, the CDR3 is TGCAGCGTTGCCCCTGATGGCTCGGAGGCTTTCTTT. Translating it yields CSVAPDGSEAFF.

This clone occurred a few times. The chain uses TRBV4-1 and TRBJ1-5, with 11 bases fitting TRBD1. In germline, CDR1 is MGHRA, CDR2 YSYEKL. CDR3 length equals 15 residues. J was trimmed by 8 bases and V by 1 base; bases with no gene match: 4. The CDR3 loop reads CASSQADRGQEPQHF. The CDR3 region has the DNA TGCGCCAGCAGCCAAGCGGACAGGGGGCAGGAGCCCCAGCATTTT.

The rearrangement links TRBV5-8 to TRBJ1-2; 9 bases are a match to TRBD1. Trimming took 3 bases from V and 7 from J; bases not matched to a gene: 10. CDR1 is SGHTS and CDR2 is YDEGEE in the germline V gene. The CDR3 runs to 15 residues. CDR3 nucleotide sequence: TGTGCCAGCAGCTCCCCGGGACAGGGCTTCTTTGGCTACACCTTC. It is translated as CASSSPGQGFFGYTF.

V usage is TRBV15 and J usage is TRBJ2-7; the match to TRBD1 covers 10 bases. Germline V gene lookup returns CDR1 LNHNV and CDR2 YYDKDF (reference sequence). V was pared by 2 bases and J by 4 bases, with 5 bases of the junction left unmatched. This CDR3 spans 15 amino acids. The CDR3 loop is CATSRWGDRGYEQYF. Here the CDR3 DNA reads TGTGCCACCAGCAGATGGGGGGACAGGGGATACGAGCAGTACTTC.

The J gene is TRBJ1-2, the V gene TRBV27; D is unresolved. V was pared by 10 bases and J by 1 base, with 13 bases between. The CDR3 totals 13 residues. CDR1 and CDR2 from the germline V gene are MNHEY and SMNVEV (reference sequence). Here the CDR3 DNA reads TGTGCCACCCACTCTAAAGATAACTATGGCTACACCTTC. The encoded protein is CATHSKDNYGYTF.

The chain employs TRBV19 and TRBJ1-1, with a weak D call TRBD1 (6 bases). Trimming took 11 bases from V and 0 from J, leaving 19 bases between them. Germline assignment: CDR1 LNHDA and CDR2 SQIVND (reference sequence). The CDR3 loop spans 15 amino acids. CDR3 DNA: TGTGCCGTAACCCAGGGTTGGGACATGAACACTGAAGCTTTCTTT. Translation gives CAVTQGWDMNTEAFF.

In nucleotides, the CDR3 is TGCGCCAGCAGCTGGTCTAGCCCCAATGAGCAGTTCTTC. Protein product: CASSWSSPNEQFF. This sequence joins TRBV5-1 and TRBJ2-1, with a possible D match to TRBD2 (5 bases). CDR3 length: 13 amino acids. The V gene lost 3 bases and the J gene lost 6 bases, with 10 bases spanning the gap. Germline lookup yields CDR1 SGHRS and CDR2 YFSETQ.

The V call is TRBV14, the J call TRBJ2-7, with 7 bases lining up with TRBD1. With V trimmed by 4 bases and J by 3 bases, 3 bases remained unmatched. The CDR3 covers 13 residues. CDR1 and CDR2 (germline): SGHDN, FVKESK. This CDR3 reads CASSPGQLYEQYF. CDR3 DNA sequence: TGTGCCAGCAGCCCGGGACAGCTCTACGAGCAGTACTTC.

The rearrangement uses TRBV29-1 and TRBJ1-1; D is perhaps TRBD1 (6 bases). Per germline, CDR1 SQVTM and CDR2 ANQGSEA. This CDR3 is 13 amino acids long. Deletions cut 4 bases from V and 7 bases from J, with 16 bases between. The CDR3 DNA sequence: TGCAGCGTTGGAATGGACAGCCCAAGTGAAGCTTTCTTT. Translating it yields CSVGMDSPSEAFF.

J is TRBJ2-5 and V is TRBV29-1; TRBD1 is a possible D gene (5 bases). V lost 7 bases and J lost 0, with 12 bases in between. Germline V gives CDR1 SQVTM, CDR2 ANQGSEA. This CDR3 is 13 amino acids long. The CDR3 loop is CSALTENQETQYF. CDR3 DNA: TGCAGCGCTCTGACAGAAAACCAAGAGACCCAGTACTTC.

The rearrangement uses TRBV6-5 and TRBJ1-5, with unresolved D. The V end was cut by 4 bases, the J end by 2 bases, with 9 bases between. The CDR3 loop spans 14 amino acids. CDR1 is MNHEY, CDR2 SVGAGI, per germline. The chain's CDR3 is CASSFGRGNQPQHF. The CDR3, as DNA: TGTGCCAGCAGTTTCGGGAGAGGCAATCAGCCCCAGCATTTT.